What follows are 30 T cell receptor beta chains derived from one specimen sequenced in a study of blood T cell repertoires in COVID-19. This table comes from immunoSEQ multiplex PCR, and its TCRdb copy is limited to in-frame clones, with some not included. The sample shows a few hundred thousand clones, around 80% of them seen only once. The sequencing input was peripheral blood. The receptors derive from a human donor in a cohort sampled during active COVID-19.

The CDR3 reads CASSLRAGDSSEQYF. CDR3 sequence (DNA): TGTGCCAGCAGCTTACGGGCGGGAGACTCGAGCGAGCAGTACTTC. The chain couples TRBV7-2 to TRBJ2-7, with TRBD2 identical over 7 bases. The CDR3 is 15 residues long. From germline, CDR1 is SGHTA and CDR2 FQGNSA. The V and J ends lost 2 bases and 6 bases, in that order; junction bases with no gene match: 10.

The chain combines TRBV18 with TRBJ2-5; maybe TRBD2 (6 bases). The germline V and J ends were trimmed by 6 bases and 1 base, with 9 bases remaining between them. The CDR3 covers 13 residues. CDR1 KGHSH and CDR2 LQKENI come from the germline V gene. DNA for the CDR3: TGTGCCAGCTCGGGCGGGATCCAAGAGACCCAGTACTTC. It yields the protein CASSGGIQETQYF.

Here the CDR3 DNA reads TGTGCCACCAGCAGAACTCCTTCAGGGGAGGGGAGCACAGATACGCAGTATTTT. Its protein product is CATSRTPSGEGSTDTQYF. The chain carries TRBV15 and TRBJ2-3; perhaps TRBD2 as D (7 bases). Germline V gene lookup returns CDR1 LNHNV and CDR2 YYDKDF (reference sequence). The CDR3 spans 18 residues. V was clipped by 2 bases and J by 0 bases, with 18 bases between them.

The V gene is TRBV30, the J gene TRBJ2-3, with 7 bases fitting TRBD2. V lost 0 bases, J lost 3 bases, and 9 bases stayed unmatched. This CDR3 region has 16 residues. Germline V lookup: CDR1 GTSNPN, CDR2 SVGIG (reference sequence). The DNA for the CDR3 is TGTGCCTGGAGTGTACGAGGGCGGGGGATAACAGATACGCAGTATTTT. Amino acid sequence: CAWSVRGRGITDTQYF.

The gene calls are TRBV5-8 and TRBJ2-7; 7 nucleotides line up with TRBD2. V was pared by 0 bases and J by 0 bases, with 6 bases of the junction left unmatched. The CDR3 is 16 amino acids. Germline CDR1 SGHTS, CDR2 YDEGEE. The CDR3 nucleotides read TGTGCCAGCAGCTTGGCTAGCGGATTGAGCTCCTACGAGCAGTACTTC. As protein: CASSLASGLSSYEQYF.

This clone has only a few counts. The chain links TRBV5-5 to TRBJ2-7; possibly TRBD2 for D (6 bases). Germline V lookup: CDR1 SGHKS, CDR2 YYEKEE (reference sequence). The V gene lost 3 bases and the J gene lost 7 bases, with 11 bases spanning the gap. The CDR3 runs to 12 residues. CDR3 nucleotide sequence: TGTGCCAGCAGCTGGGGGGTCAGGGAGCAGTACTTC. This encodes CASSWGVREQYF.

The chain links TRBV7-9 to TRBJ2-1; no definite D call. The CDR3 sequence is 11 residues long. CDR1 and CDR2 from the germline V gene are SEHNR and FQNEAQ (reference sequence). V dropped 1 base and J dropped 10 bases, with 5 bases sitting between them. Here the CDR3 reads CASSLGREQFF. For the CDR3, the DNA is TGTGCCAGCAGCTTAGGCCGGGAGCAGTTCTTC.

The gene calls are TRBV10-3 and TRBJ2-1; 7 bases map to TRBD1. The germline CDR1 and CDR2 sequences are ENHRY and SYGVKD. V shed 6 bases, J shed 8 bases, and the junction held 7 bases outside the gene matches. This CDR3 contains 13 residues. The CDR3 reads CAISPQGWDEQFF. In DNA form, the CDR3 reads TGTGCCATCAGCCCACAGGGGTGGGATGAGCAGTTCTTC.

Here the CDR3 reads CASSLSGQNYGYTF. Here the CDR3 DNA reads TGTGCCAGCAGTTTATCCGGACAGAACTATGGCTACACCTTC. This chain uses TRBV28 with TRBJ1-2; the D gene is possibly TRBD1 (6 bases). Trimming pared 1 base from V and 2 bases from J, leaving 8 bases between. Per the germline V gene, CDR1 is MDHEN and CDR2 is SYDVKM. The CDR3 totals 14 residues.

J is TRBJ2-4 and V is TRBV6-1, with D maybe TRBD2 (6 bases). The CDR3 has 16 residues. The germline V gene has CDR1 MNHNS and CDR2 SASEGT. Trimming shortened V by 3 bases and J by 2 bases, and 14 bases separated the two germline ends. Written as DNA, the CDR3 is TGTGCCAGCAGTGATGGGGGGTGGAAGTCCAAAAACATTCAGTACTTC. It yields the protein CASSDGGWKSKNIQYF.

The chain uses TRBV11-2 and TRBJ2-3; 13 bases line up with TRBD2. The CDR3 spans 15 residues. With 5 bases clipped from V and 3 bases from J, the junction kept 2 bases outside the gene matches. Germline V CDR1 and CDR2: SGHAT, FQNNGV. This CDR3 is CASSGGLAGTDTQYF. The CDR3 DNA is TGTGCCAGCAGCGGGGGACTAGCGGGAACAGATACGCAGTATTTT.

This sequence joins TRBV7-9 and TRBJ2-7; a weak D match, TRBD2 (5 bases). CDR3 length: 11 amino acids. Looked up from germline, CDR1 is SEHNR and CDR2 is FQNEAQ (reference sequence). Trimming removed 8 bases from V and 6 bases from J, with 11 bases in between. The CDR3 loop is CASRGPVEQYF. In nucleotides, the CDR3 is TGTGCCAGCCGCGGGCCGGTCGAGCAGTACTTC.

Comments on this clone: Within the sample, other DNA sequences also encode this same CDR3. The V gene is TRBV2, the J gene TRBJ2-7; 7 bases map to TRBD1. The germline V gene has CDR1 SNHLY and CDR2 FYNNEI. V was clipped by 4 bases and J by 3 bases; unmatched bases: 0. CDR3 size: 12 residues. The CDR3 DNA sequence: TGTGCCAGCAGTGGACAGGGCTACGAGCAGTACTTC. Residues: CASSGQGYEQYF.

The chain has TRBV18 and TRBJ2-3; TRBD2 matches 13 bases. The CDR3 has 16 amino acids. Trimming cost V 5 bases and J 5 bases; bases outside gene matches: 7. Germline V gene sequence: CDR1 KGHSH, CDR2 LQKENI. CDR3 sequence reads: CASSFTSGRAGDTQYF. CDR3 DNA: TGTGCCAGCTCATTCACTAGCGGGAGGGCCGGAGATACGCAGTATTTT.

The CDR3 nucleotides read TGTGCCAGCAGACTGACAGGGATCCATGGCTACACCTTC. Its translation is CASRLTGIHGYTF. The V gene is TRBV6-5, the J gene TRBJ1-2; 7 bases match TRBD1. Trimming took 6 bases from V and 6 from J; bases not matched to a gene: 7. The CDR3 length is 13 residues. Germline V gives CDR1 MNHEY, CDR2 SVGAGI.

The V and J genes are TRBV5-4 and TRBJ2-2; no clear D. The CDR3 runs 13 residues. The germline V and J ends were trimmed by 5 bases and 5 bases, with 10 bases remaining between them. Germline assignment: CDR1 SGHNT and CDR2 YYREEE (reference sequence). CDR3 loop: CASSRGLTGELFF. CDR3 DNA: TGTGCCAGCAGTCGCGGCCTAACCGGGGAGCTGTTTTTT.

The chain is built from TRBV5-1 and TRBJ2-3, with TRBD2 matching 7 bases. Looked up from germline, CDR1 is SGHRS and CDR2 is YFSETQ. J was trimmed by 5 bases and V by 6 bases; bases with no gene match: 12. The CDR3 is 15 residues long. CDR3 nucleotide sequence: TGCGCCAGCACGGGGGTCGCGGGAGCAATAGATACGCAGTATTTT. This encodes CASTGVAGAIDTQYF.

The chain joins TRBV18 to TRBJ1-6; no clear D. The CDR3 is 15 residues long. CDR1 KGHSH and CDR2 LQKENI come from the germline V gene. V was clipped by 10 bases and J by 7 bases, with 20 bases between them. Here the CDR3 reads CATARGVRRNSPLHF. The CDR3 nucleotides read TGTGCCACCGCGCGGGGTGTCAGAAGGAATTCACCCCTCCACTTT. Drawing the rest from reference TRBV18 and TRBJ1-6, the complete variable domain is NAGVMQNPRHLVRRRGQEARLRCSPMKGHSHVYWYRQLPEEGLKFMVYLQKENIIDESGMPKERFSAEFPKEGPSILRIQQVVRGDSAAYFCATARGVRRNSPLHFGNGTRLTVT.

In its sample, this clone was seen a few times. V is TRBV5-6 and J is TRBJ1-4, with D perhaps TRBD1 (5 bases). Germline V gene sequence: CDR1 SGHDT, CDR2 YYEEEE. V was pared by 0 bases and J by 8 bases, with 14 bases between. This CDR3 comprises 15 residues. For the CDR3, the DNA is TGTGCCAGCAGCTTGGAAGGGACTTCCTTAGAAAAACTGTTTTTT. It translates to CASSLEGTSLEKLFF.

This chain joins TRBV5-1 and TRBJ1-3; 7 positions match TRBD1. This CDR3 has 14 residues. V shed 4 bases and J 10 bases; nucleotides not matched to a gene: 11. Germline V CDR1 and CDR2: SGHRS, YFSETQ. The CDR3 nucleotides are TGCGCCAGCAGCCCAGGAGGGGGCCCGCGAACCATATATTTT. It codes for CASSPGGGPRTIYF. The entire variable domain, with the rest obtained from reference TRBV5-1 and TRBJ1-3, is as follows: KAGVTQTPRYLIKTRGQQVTLSCSPISGHRSVSWYQQTPGQGLQFLFEYFSETQRNKGNFPGRFSGRQFSNSRSEMNVSTLELGDSALYLCASSPGGGPRTIYFGEGSWLTVV.

The rearrangement uses TRBV18 and TRBJ1-1, with D possibly TRBD1 on 6 matching bases. This CDR3 has 13 residues. Germline V CDR1 and CDR2: KGHSH, LQKENI. Deletions cut 8 bases from V and 1 base from J, with 11 bases between. Here the CDR3 DNA reads TGTGCCAGCGCCGAAGGGGGGAACACTGAAGCTTTCTTT. The encoded protein is CASAEGGNTEAFF.

The genes are TRBV5-1 and TRBJ2-7; perhaps TRBD2 as D (5 bases). Germline V lookup: CDR1 SGHRS, CDR2 YFSETQ. V lost 4 bases, J lost 3 bases, and 11 bases lay in between. This CDR3 is built from 13 residues. The chain's CDR3 is CASSAGLHYEQYF. In DNA form, the CDR3 reads TGCGCCAGCAGCGCCGGACTGCACTACGAGCAGTACTTC.

V gene TRBV5-7 combines with J gene TRBJ1-1; no reliable D call. TRBV5-7 belongs to the ORF category, with a function that is uncertain. Trimming took 3 bases from V and 3 from J, leaving 6 bases between them. CDR3 length equals 12 residues. The CDR3 bases are TGTGCCAGCAGCTACGGGGACACTGAAGCTTTCTTT. Amino acid sequence: CASSYGDTEAFF.

This chain joins TRBV19 and TRBJ1-1; D is perhaps TRBD1 (5 bases). Germline V lookup: CDR1 LNHDA, CDR2 SQIVND (reference sequence). This CDR3 has 14 residues. The V gene lost 3 bases and the J gene lost 1 base, with 9 bases spanning the gap. The CDR3 coding sequence is TGTGCCAGTAGTATTCTCGGGGGGAACACTGAAGCTTTCTTT. Translation gives CASSILGGNTEAFF.

V and J are TRBV11-2 and TRBJ2-7, with D uncertain. The germline CDR1 and CDR2 sequences are SGHAT and FQNNGV. CDR3 length: 14 residues. Trimming took 1 base from V and 3 from J, leaving 10 bases between them. CDR3: CASSLGVTNYEQYF. The CDR3 DNA is TGTGCCAGCAGCTTAGGGGTGACAAACTACGAGCAGTACTTC. The variable domain in full, completed from reference TRBV11-2 and TRBJ2-7, reads EAGVAQSPRYKIIEKRQSVAFWCNPISGHATLYWYQQILGQGPKLLIQFQNNGVVDDSQLPKDRFSAERLKGVDSTLKIQPAKLEDSAVYLCASSLGVTNYEQYFGPGTRLTVT.

This clone came up once. This rearrangement joins TRBV27 to TRBJ2-7; TRBD1 matches at 10 bases. V shed 5 bases and J 2 bases; nucleotides not matched to a gene: 6. Per the germline V gene, CDR1 is MNHEY and CDR2 is SMNVEV (reference sequence). CDR3 length: 15 amino acids. The CDR3 sequence is CASSPTGTGAYEQYF. The CDR3 DNA is TGTGCCAGCAGTCCCACCGGGACAGGGGCCTACGAGCAGTACTTC.

To note about this clone: A read error may produce the germline difference seen at one junction end. The chain employs TRBV27 and TRBJ2-1; 10 bases align to TRBD2. The CDR3 extends over 15 amino acids. The germline CDR1 and CDR2 sequences are MNHEY and SMNVEV (reference sequence). This chain's CDR3 is CASSYGTSEYSEQFF. The DNA for the CDR3 is TGTGCCAGCAGCTACGGGACTAGCGAATACAGTGAGCAGTTCTTC.

The CDR3 coding sequence is TGTGCCAGCAGCCCGGGGACTGCCTACGAGCAGTACTTC. Translation gives CASSPGTAYEQYF. V is TRBV11-3 and J is TRBJ2-7; possibly TRBD2 for D (6 bases). V was clipped by 5 bases and J by 2 bases, with 10 bases between them. This CDR3 comprises 13 residues. Looked up from germline, CDR1 is SGHNT and CDR2 is YENEEA.

The gene calls are TRBV7-7 and TRBJ1-5; the match to TRBD1 covers 7 bases. This CDR3 has 15 residues. From germline, CDR1 is SSHAT and CDR2 FNYEAQ (reference sequence). V gave up 2 bases and J gave up 2 bases; unmatched junction bases: 3. CDR3 sequence: CASSLSGGRNQPQHF. CDR3 bases: TGTGCCAGCAGCTTATCAGGGGGTCGCAATCAGCCCCAGCATTTT.

The chain links TRBV19 to TRBJ2-1, with TRBD2 identical over 9 bases. Germline CDR1 reads LNHDA; CDR2 reads SQIVND (reference sequence). The CDR3 runs 14 residues. V shed 5 bases and J 6 bases; nucleotides not matched to a gene: 5. The DNA of the CDR3 is TGTGCCAGTAGTCACCAAGCGGGAGGCAATGAGCAGTTCTTC. Its translation: CASSHQAGGNEQFF.